This is a list of T cell receptor beta chains from one sample in a study of T cell responses to AZD1222 COVID-19 vaccine. Profiled with immunoSEQ multiplex PCR; TCRdb holds only in-frame clones, not every one. This table holds some 150,000 clones, roughly 89% found once. The material sequenced was peripheral blood, taken on day 0 of AZD1222 vaccination. These receptors were taken from an adult in good health. Both conserved end residues are part of each CDR3. Fields, in order: CDR3 protein, CDR3 DNA, clone size, J gene, D gene, V gene. A D gene is named only where the DNA matches it firmly. The listing skips clone size in some rows; elsewhere it reads once, few, many or a size class.

CDR3aa: CATAPRAGNSPLHF
CDR3nt: TGTGCCACCGCCCCGAGGGCGGGTAATTCACCCCTCCACTTT
abundance: NA
j_gene: TRBJ1-6
d_gene: NA
v_gene: TRBV5-4

CDR3aa: CASSTRENSPLHF
CDR3nt: TGCGCCAGCTCCACCAGGGAGAATTCACCCCTCCACTTT
abundance: NA
j_gene: TRBJ1-6
d_gene: NA
v_gene: TRBV5-1

CDR3aa: CASTPFVGSEQFF
CDR3nt: TGTGCCAGCACCCCGTTCGTAGGGAGTGAGCAGTTCTTC
abundance: NA
j_gene: TRBJ2-1
d_gene: NA
v_gene: TRBV9

CDR3aa: CAIRRTVNTEAFF
CDR3nt: TGTGCCATCAGGAGGACGGTGAACACTGAAGCTTTCTTT
abundance: NA
j_gene: TRBJ1-1
d_gene: NA
v_gene: TRBV10-3

CDR3aa: CASSQGVYEQYF
CDR3nt: TGTGCCAGCAGCCAAGGGGTCTACGAGCAGTACTTC
abundance: NA
j_gene: TRBJ2-7
d_gene: NA
v_gene: TRBV3-1/TRBV3-2

CDR3aa: CATSRGLPHSGQAYEQYF
CDR3nt: TGTGCCACCAGCAGAGGCCTGCCCCATAGCGGGCAAGCCTACGAGCAGTACTTC
abundance: NA
j_gene: TRBJ2-7
d_gene: TRBD2
v_gene: TRBV15

CDR3aa: CASSLDASGGSDTQYF
CDR3nt: TGCGCCAGCAGCTTGGACGCCAGCGGAGGATCAGATACGCAGTATTTT
abundance: NA
j_gene: TRBJ2-3
d_gene: NA
v_gene: TRBV5-1

CDR3aa: CASSLDQGARETQYF
CDR3nt: TGTGCCAGCAGCTTGGACCAGGGGGCGAGAGAGACCCAGTACTTC
abundance: NA
j_gene: TRBJ2-5
d_gene: TRBD1
v_gene: TRBV5-4

CDR3aa: CASSVDSFYNEQFF
CDR3nt: TGTGCCAGCAGCGTGGACTCCTTCTACAATGAGCAGTTCTTC
abundance: NA
j_gene: TRBJ2-1
d_gene: NA
v_gene: TRBV7-3

CDR3aa: CATSRARQGMQPQHF
CDR3nt: TGTGCCACCAGCAGAGCAAGACAGGGAATGCAGCCCCAGCATTTT
abundance: few
j_gene: TRBJ1-5
d_gene: TRBD1
v_gene: TRBV15

CDR3aa: CASSLEGNTEAFF
CDR3nt: TGCGCCAGCAGCTTGGAGGGGAACACTGAAGCTTTCTTT
abundance: NA
j_gene: TRBJ1-1
d_gene: NA
v_gene: TRBV5-1

CDR3aa: CASSLYPDSYNSPLHF
CDR3nt: TGTGCCAGCAGTTTATATCCGGACAGTTATAATTCACCCCTCCACTTT
abundance: NA
j_gene: TRBJ1-6
d_gene: NA
v_gene: TRBV27

CDR3aa: CASSLLQGLGIYGYTF
CDR3nt: TGCGCCAGCAGCCTCCTACAGGGGTTGGGGATCTATGGCTACACCTTC
abundance: once
j_gene: TRBJ1-2
d_gene: TRBD1
v_gene: TRBV4-3

CDR3aa: CAIPDPTDPNEQFF
CDR3nt: TGTGCCATCCCGGATCCCACCGATCCAAATGAGCAGTTCTTC
abundance: NA
j_gene: TRBJ2-1
d_gene: NA
v_gene: TRBV5-4

CDR3aa: CASSDSGQFGGEQFF
CDR3nt: TGTGCCAGCAGTGACTCTGGACAGTTTGGGGGTGAGCAGTTCTTC
abundance: NA
j_gene: TRBJ2-1
d_gene: NA
v_gene: TRBV6-4

CDR3aa: CASSLESEQYF
CDR3nt: TGTGCCAGCAGCTTGGAGAGCGAGCAGTACTTC
abundance: few
j_gene: TRBJ2-7
d_gene: NA
v_gene: TRBV7-9

CDR3aa: CASSLAGTAYEQYF
CDR3nt: TGCGCCAGCAGCTTGGCCGGGACAGCCTACGAGCAGTACTTC
abundance: NA
j_gene: TRBJ2-7
d_gene: TRBD1
v_gene: TRBV5-1

CDR3aa: CASNRVPNTGELFF
CDR3nt: TGTGCCAGCAACCGTGTACCGAACACCGGGGAGCTGTTTTTT
abundance: NA
j_gene: TRBJ2-2
d_gene: NA
v_gene: TRBV7-2

CDR3aa: CASSPRSADGNFNSPLHF
CDR3nt: TGTGCCAGCTCACCACGGTCGGCGGACGGCAACTTTAATTCACCCCTCCACTTT
abundance: NA
j_gene: TRBJ1-6
d_gene: NA
v_gene: TRBV18

CDR3aa: CASSLGALRVGDEAFF
CDR3nt: TGCGCCAGCAGCTTGGGGGCTCTCAGGGTTGGGGATGAAGCTTTCTTT
abundance: NA
j_gene: TRBJ1-1
d_gene: NA
v_gene: TRBV5-1

CDR3aa: CASSLGGTGSNEQFF
CDR3nt: TGTGCCAGCAGCTTGGGTGGGACAGGGTCCAATGAGCAGTTCTTC
abundance: once
j_gene: TRBJ2-1
d_gene: TRBD1
v_gene: TRBV5-4

CDR3aa: CASSLAAPWEGEQYF
CDR3nt: TGTGCCAGCAGCTTAGCGGCGCCTTGGGAGGGCGAGCAGTACTTC
abundance: NA
j_gene: TRBJ2-7
d_gene: TRBD2
v_gene: TRBV11-1

CDR3aa: CASSGGTGNSPLHF
CDR3nt: TGTGCCAGCAGCGGCGGGACAGGGAATTCACCCCTCCACTTT
abundance: NA
j_gene: TRBJ1-6
d_gene: TRBD1
v_gene: TRBV6-1

CDR3aa: CARIRDAKQAFF
CDR3nt: TGTGCAAGGATCCGGGACGCAAAGCAAGCTTTCTTT
abundance: NA
j_gene: TRBJ1-1
d_gene: NA
v_gene: TRBV5-3

CDR3aa: CASSSGEGREQFF
CDR3nt: TGTGCCAGCAGCTCAGGGGAAGGGCGTGAGCAGTTCTTC
abundance: NA
j_gene: TRBJ2-1
d_gene: NA
v_gene: TRBV2

CDR3aa: CASSISFQPPFQETQYF
CDR3nt: TGTGCCAGTAGTATCTCTTTCCAACCGCCATTCCAAGAGACCCAGTACTTC
abundance: NA
j_gene: TRBJ2-5
d_gene: NA
v_gene: TRBV19

CDR3aa: CASSTGTGRSYEQYF
CDR3nt: TGTGCCAGCAGTACGGGGACAGGGAGATCCTACGAGCAGTACTTC
abundance: NA
j_gene: TRBJ2-7
d_gene: TRBD1
v_gene: TRBV6-6

CDR3aa: CSVGQGMNYGYTF
CDR3nt: TGCAGCGTTGGACAGGGGATGAACTATGGCTACACCTTC
abundance: few
j_gene: TRBJ1-2
d_gene: TRBD1
v_gene: TRBV29-1

CDR3aa: CASSPRTGERLYGYTF
CDR3nt: TGCGCCAGCAGCCCTCGGACAGGCGAGCGCCTCTATGGCTACACCTTC
abundance: NA
j_gene: TRBJ1-2
d_gene: TRBD1
v_gene: TRBV5-1

CDR3aa: CASSAERLAVSYNEQFF
CDR3nt: TGTGCCAGCAGCGCCGAAAGACTAGCGGTCTCCTACAATGAGCAGTTCTTC
abundance: NA
j_gene: TRBJ2-1
d_gene: TRBD2
v_gene: TRBV9

CDR3aa: CATSLGIYDYGYTF
CDR3nt: TGTGCCACCAGCTTGGGAATATATGACTATGGCTACACCTTC
abundance: NA
j_gene: TRBJ1-2
d_gene: NA
v_gene: TRBV15

CDR3aa: CASSESRQGILEKLFF
CDR3nt: TGTGCCAGCAGTGAATCGAGGCAGGGGATCCTAGAAAAACTGTTTTTT
abundance: NA
j_gene: TRBJ1-4
d_gene: NA
v_gene: TRBV25-1

CDR3aa: CASSLDQETQYF
CDR3nt: TGCGCCAGCAGCTTGGACCAAGAGACCCAGTACTTC
abundance: NA
j_gene: TRBJ2-5
d_gene: NA
v_gene: TRBV5-1

CDR3aa: CASSLDVSDTALDF
CDR3nt: TGCGCCAGCAGCTTGGACGTATCGGACACCGCACTGGACTTC
abundance: NA
j_gene: TRBJ2-7
d_gene: NA
v_gene: TRBV5-1

CDR3aa: CASSLPAGGLAGELFF
CDR3nt: TGTGCCAGCAGCTTGCCGGCAGGGGGACTCGCCGGGGAGCTGTTTTTT
abundance: NA
j_gene: TRBJ2-2
d_gene: NA
v_gene: TRBV4-2

CDR3aa: CASSLDPPVRLPYEQYF
CDR3nt: TGTGCCAGCAGCTTAGATCCCCCCGTTCGGCTACCCTACGAGCAGTACTTC
abundance: NA
j_gene: TRBJ2-7
d_gene: NA
v_gene: TRBV11-2

CDR3aa: CASSLTGNWDYEQYF
CDR3nt: TGCGCCAGCAGCTTGACCGGCAACTGGGATTACGAGCAGTACTTC
abundance: NA
j_gene: TRBJ2-7
d_gene: NA
v_gene: TRBV5-1

CDR3aa: CASSPQGNYEQYF
CDR3nt: TGCGCCAGCAGCCCACAGGGAAACTACGAGCAGTACTTC
abundance: NA
j_gene: TRBJ2-7
d_gene: NA
v_gene: TRBV5-1

CDR3aa: CASSQLGQGSETQYF
CDR3nt: TGTGCCAGCAGCCAGCTGGGACAGGGGTCGGAGACCCAGTACTTC
abundance: NA
j_gene: TRBJ2-5
d_gene: TRBD1
v_gene: TRBV7-3

CDR3aa: CASSPTRDSNYGYTF
CDR3nt: TGCGCCAGCAGCCCAACACGGGACAGTAACTATGGCTACACCTTC
abundance: NA
j_gene: TRBJ1-2
d_gene: TRBD1
v_gene: TRBV4-1

CDR3aa: CASSARWGREVPDTQYF
CDR3nt: TGTGCCAGCAGCGCGCGTTGGGGGCGGGAGGTCCCGGATACGCAGTATTTT
abundance: NA
j_gene: TRBJ2-3
d_gene: TRBD2
v_gene: TRBV9

CDR3aa: CASSPFTGSEFYEQYF
CDR3nt: TGTGCCAGTAGCCCCTTCACAGGGTCGGAATTCTACGAGCAGTACTTC
abundance: NA
j_gene: TRBJ2-7
d_gene: NA
v_gene: TRBV19

CDR3aa: CASDTGQGSYLRTQHF
CDR3nt: TGTGCCAGTGATACAGGACAGGGTAGTTACCTTCGGACCCAGCATTTT
abundance: NA
j_gene: TRBJ1-5
d_gene: TRBD1
v_gene: TRBV19

CDR3aa: CASSFQARETQYF
CDR3nt: TGTGCCAGCAGTTTCCAGGCCCGGGAGACCCAGTACTTC
abundance: NA
j_gene: TRBJ2-5
d_gene: NA
v_gene: TRBV12-3/TRBV12-4

CDR3aa: CASSPPLIGTIKNTEAFF
CDR3nt: TGTGCCAGCAGCCCCCCCTTAATTGGGACAATAAAGAACACTGAAGCTTTCTTT
abundance: NA
j_gene: TRBJ1-1
d_gene: NA
v_gene: TRBV7-9

CDR3aa: CASSLSLGAGEQYF
CDR3nt: TGTGCCAGCAGCTTATCTTTAGGGGCGGGAGAGCAGTACTTC
abundance: NA
j_gene: TRBJ2-7
d_gene: NA
v_gene: TRBV11-2